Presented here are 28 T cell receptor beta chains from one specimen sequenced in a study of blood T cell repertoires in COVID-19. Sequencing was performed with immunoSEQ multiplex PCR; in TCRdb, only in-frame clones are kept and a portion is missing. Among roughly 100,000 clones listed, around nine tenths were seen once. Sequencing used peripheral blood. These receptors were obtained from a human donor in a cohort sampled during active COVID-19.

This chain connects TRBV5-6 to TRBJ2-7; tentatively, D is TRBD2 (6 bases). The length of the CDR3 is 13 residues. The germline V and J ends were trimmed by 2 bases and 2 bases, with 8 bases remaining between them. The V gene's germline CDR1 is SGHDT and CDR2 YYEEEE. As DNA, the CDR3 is TGTGCCAGCAGCTTTGGCGGGGCCTACGAGCAGTACTTC. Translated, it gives CASSFGGAYEQYF. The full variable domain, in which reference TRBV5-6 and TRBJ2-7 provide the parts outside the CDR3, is DAGVTQSPTHLIKTRGQQVTLRCSPKSGHDTVSWYQQALGQGPQFIFQYYEEEERQRGNFPDRFSGHQFPNYSSELNVNALLLGDSALYLCASSFGGAYEQYFGPGTRLTVT.

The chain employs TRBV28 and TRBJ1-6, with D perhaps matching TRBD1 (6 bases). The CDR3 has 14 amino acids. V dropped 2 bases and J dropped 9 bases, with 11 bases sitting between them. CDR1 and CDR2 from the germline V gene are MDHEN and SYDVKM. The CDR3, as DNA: TGTGCCAGCAGTTTAGGACAGACTTTTTCACCCCTCCACTTT. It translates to CASSLGQTFSPLHF.

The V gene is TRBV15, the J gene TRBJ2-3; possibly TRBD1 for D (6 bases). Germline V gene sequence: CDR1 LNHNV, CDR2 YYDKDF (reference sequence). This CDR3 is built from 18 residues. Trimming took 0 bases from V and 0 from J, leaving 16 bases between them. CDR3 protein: CATSRDPATGWSTDTQYF. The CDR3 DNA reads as TGTGCCACCAGCAGAGATCCGGCCACAGGGTGGAGCACAGATACGCAGTATTTT.

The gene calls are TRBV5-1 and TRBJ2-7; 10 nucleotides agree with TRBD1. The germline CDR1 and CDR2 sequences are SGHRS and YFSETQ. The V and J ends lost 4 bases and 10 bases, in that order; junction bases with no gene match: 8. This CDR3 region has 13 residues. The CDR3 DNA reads TGCGCCAGCAGCCCCACCGGGACAGGGGACCAGTACTTC. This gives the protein CASSPTGTGDQYF. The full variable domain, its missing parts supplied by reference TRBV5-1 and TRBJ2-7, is KAGVTQTPRYLIKTRGQQVTLSCSPISGHRSVSWYQQTPGQGLQFLFEYFSETQRNKGNFPGRFSGRQFSNSRSEMNVSTLELGDSALYLCASSPTGTGDQYFGPGTRLTVT.

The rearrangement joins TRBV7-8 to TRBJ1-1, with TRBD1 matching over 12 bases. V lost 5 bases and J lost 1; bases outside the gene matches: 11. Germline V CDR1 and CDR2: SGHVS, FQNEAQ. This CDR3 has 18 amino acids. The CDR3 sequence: CASSPTLRDRGRNTEAFF. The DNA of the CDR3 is TGTGCCAGCAGCCCTACACTGAGGGACAGGGGGCGGAACACTGAAGCTTTCTTT.

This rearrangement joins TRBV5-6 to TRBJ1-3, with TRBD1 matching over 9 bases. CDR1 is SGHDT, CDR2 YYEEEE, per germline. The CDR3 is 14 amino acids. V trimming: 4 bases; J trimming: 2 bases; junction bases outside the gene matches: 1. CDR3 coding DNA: TGTGCCAGCAGCCACAGGGGGCCTGGAAACACCATATATTTT. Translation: CASSHRGPGNTIYF. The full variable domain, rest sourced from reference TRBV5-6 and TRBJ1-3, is DAGVTQSPTHLIKTRGQQVTLRCSPKSGHDTVSWYQQALGQGPQFIFQYYEEEERQRGNFPDRFSGHQFPNYSSELNVNALLLGDSALYLCASSHRGPGNTIYFGEGSWLTVV.

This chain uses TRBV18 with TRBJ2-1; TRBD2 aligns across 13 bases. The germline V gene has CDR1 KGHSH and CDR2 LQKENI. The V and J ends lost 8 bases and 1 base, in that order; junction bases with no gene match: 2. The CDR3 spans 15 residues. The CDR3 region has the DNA TGTGCCAGCCGACTAGCGGGAGGTTCCTACAATGAGCAGTTCTTC. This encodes CASRLAGGSYNEQFF.

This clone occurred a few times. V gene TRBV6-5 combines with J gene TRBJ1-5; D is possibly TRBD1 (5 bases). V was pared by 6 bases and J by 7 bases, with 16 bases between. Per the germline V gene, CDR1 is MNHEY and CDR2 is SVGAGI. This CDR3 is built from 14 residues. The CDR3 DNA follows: TGTGCCAGCAGCGGGGGATGGGTTCAACAGCCCCAGCATTTT. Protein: CASSGGWVQQPQHF.

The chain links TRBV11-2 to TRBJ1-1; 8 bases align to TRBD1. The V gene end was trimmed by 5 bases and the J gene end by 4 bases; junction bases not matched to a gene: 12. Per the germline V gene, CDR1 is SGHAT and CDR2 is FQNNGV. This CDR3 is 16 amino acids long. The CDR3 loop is CASSPRRTGKGTEAFF. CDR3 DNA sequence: TGTGCCAGCAGCCCCAGAAGGACAGGGAAGGGCACTGAAGCTTTCTTT.

The CDR3 region is CASSDGYEQYF. CDR3 nucleotides: TGTGCCAGCAGTGACGGGTACGAGCAGTACTTC. The chain joins TRBV25-1 to TRBJ2-7; D not resolved. Per the germline V gene, CDR1 is MGHDK and CDR2 is SYGVNS. The CDR3 totals 11 residues. Trimming left V 3 bases short and J 4 bases short, with 4 bases between.

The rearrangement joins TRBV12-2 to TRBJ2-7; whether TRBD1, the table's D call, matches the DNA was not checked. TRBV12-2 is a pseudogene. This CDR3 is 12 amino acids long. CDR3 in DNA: TGTGCAAGTCGCGCACAGGGCCACGAGCAGTACTTC. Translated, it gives CASRAQGHEQYF.

The CDR3 bases are TGCGCCAGCAGTGGTCTAGCGCTTGGGAATGAGCAGTTCTTC. Protein product: CASSGLALGNEQFF. The chain employs TRBV10-1 and TRBJ2-1, with D maybe TRBD2 (6 bases). The CDR3 length is 14 residues. The germline gives CDR1 WNHNN, CDR2 SYGVQD (reference sequence). V was shortened by 4 bases and J by 7 bases, with 14 bases between the two germline ends.

The chain's CDR3 is CASSGISSGSYEQYF. CDR3 nucleotide sequence: TGCGCCAGCAGTGGCATTTCTAGCGGATCCTACGAGCAGTACTTC. V gene TRBV10-1 combines with J gene TRBJ2-7, with TRBD2 matching over 7 bases. The CDR3 runs to 15 residues. Per the germline V gene, CDR1 is WNHNN and CDR2 is SYGVQD (reference sequence). Germline trimming cut 4 bases from V and 1 base from J; bases unmatched to any gene: 7.

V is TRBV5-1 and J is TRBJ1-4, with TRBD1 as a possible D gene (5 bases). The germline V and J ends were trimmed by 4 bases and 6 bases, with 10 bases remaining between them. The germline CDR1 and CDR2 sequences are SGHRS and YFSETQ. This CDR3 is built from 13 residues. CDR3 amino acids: CASSSSRDEKLFF. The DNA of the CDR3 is TGCGCCAGCAGCAGTAGCAGGGATGAAAAACTGTTTTTT. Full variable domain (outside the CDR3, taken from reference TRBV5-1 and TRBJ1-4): KAGVTQTPRYLIKTRGQQVTLSCSPISGHRSVSWYQQTPGQGLQFLFEYFSETQRNKGNFPGRFSGRQFSNSRSEMNVSTLELGDSALYLCASSSSRDEKLFFGSGTQLSVL.

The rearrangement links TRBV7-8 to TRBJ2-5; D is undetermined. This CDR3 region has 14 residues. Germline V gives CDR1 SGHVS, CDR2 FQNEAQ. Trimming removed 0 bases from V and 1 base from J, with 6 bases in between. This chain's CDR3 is CASSLAVAQETQYF. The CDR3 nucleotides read TGTGCCAGCAGCTTAGCGGTGGCCCAAGAGACCCAGTACTTC. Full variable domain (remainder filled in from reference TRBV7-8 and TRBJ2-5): GAGVSQSPRYKVAKRGQDVALRCDPISGHVSLFWYQQALGQGPEFLTYFQNEAQLDKSGLPSDRFFAERPEGSVSTLKIQRTQQEDSAVYLCASSLAVAQETQYFGPGTRLLVL.

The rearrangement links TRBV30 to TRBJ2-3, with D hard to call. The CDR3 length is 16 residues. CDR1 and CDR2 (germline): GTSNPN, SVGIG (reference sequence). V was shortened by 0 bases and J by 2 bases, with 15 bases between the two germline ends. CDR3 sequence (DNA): TGTGCCTGGAGTGTACAGTCCAGTCGCCTCACAGATACGCAGTATTTT. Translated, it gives CAWSVQSSRLTDTQYF.

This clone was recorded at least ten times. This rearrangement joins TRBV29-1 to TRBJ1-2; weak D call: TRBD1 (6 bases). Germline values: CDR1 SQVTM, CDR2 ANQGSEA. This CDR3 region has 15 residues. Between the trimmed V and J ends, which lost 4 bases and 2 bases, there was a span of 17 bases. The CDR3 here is CSVVGRGQKNYGYTF. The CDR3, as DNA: TGCAGCGTTGTGGGGAGAGGACAGAAAAACTATGGCTACACCTTC.

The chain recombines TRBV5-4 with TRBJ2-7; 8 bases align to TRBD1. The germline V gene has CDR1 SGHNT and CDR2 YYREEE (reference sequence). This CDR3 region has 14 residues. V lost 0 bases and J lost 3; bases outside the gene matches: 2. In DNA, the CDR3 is TGTGCCAGCAGCTTGGTCACAGGGGGCTACGAGCAGTACTTC. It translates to CASSLVTGGYEQYF.

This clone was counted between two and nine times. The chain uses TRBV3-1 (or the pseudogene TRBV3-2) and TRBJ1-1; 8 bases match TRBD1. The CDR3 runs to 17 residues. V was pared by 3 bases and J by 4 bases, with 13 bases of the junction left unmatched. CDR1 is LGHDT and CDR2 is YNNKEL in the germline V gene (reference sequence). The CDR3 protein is CASSQSGTGIKRTEAFF. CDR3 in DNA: TGTGCCAGCAGCCAGTCGGGGACAGGTATAAAGCGCACTGAAGCTTTCTTT.

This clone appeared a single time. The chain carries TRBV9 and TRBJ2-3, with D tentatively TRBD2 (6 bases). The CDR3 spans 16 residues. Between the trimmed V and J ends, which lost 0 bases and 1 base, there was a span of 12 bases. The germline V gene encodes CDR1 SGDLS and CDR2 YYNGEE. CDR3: CASSVVSGGGTDTQYF. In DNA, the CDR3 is TGTGCCAGCAGCGTAGTAAGTGGCGGGGGCACAGATACGCAGTATTTT.

For the CDR3, the DNA is TGTGCCAGCAGCTTAGCGCGACAGGGGAGCAATCAGCCCCAGCATTTT. This codes for CASSLARQGSNQPQHF. The chain couples TRBV7-2 to TRBJ1-5; 8 bases agree with TRBD1. There are 16 residues in the CDR3. Germline V CDR1 and CDR2: SGHTA, FQGNSA. V trimming: 0 bases; J trimming: 1 base; junction bases outside the gene matches: 2.

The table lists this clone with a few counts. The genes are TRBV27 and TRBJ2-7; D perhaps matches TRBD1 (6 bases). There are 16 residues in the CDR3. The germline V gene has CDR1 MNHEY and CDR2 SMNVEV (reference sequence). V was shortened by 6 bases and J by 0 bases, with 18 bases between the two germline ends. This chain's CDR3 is CASRYKGDPNSYEQYF. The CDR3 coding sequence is TGTGCCAGCAGATACAAGGGGGACCCGAACTCCTACGAGCAGTACTTC.

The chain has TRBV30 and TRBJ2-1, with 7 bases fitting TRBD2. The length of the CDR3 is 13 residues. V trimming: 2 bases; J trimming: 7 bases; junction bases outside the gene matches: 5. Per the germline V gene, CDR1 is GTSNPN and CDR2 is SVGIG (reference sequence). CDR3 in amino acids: CAWSSGIVNEQFF. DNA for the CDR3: TGTGCCTGGAGTAGCGGGATAGTAAATGAGCAGTTCTTC.

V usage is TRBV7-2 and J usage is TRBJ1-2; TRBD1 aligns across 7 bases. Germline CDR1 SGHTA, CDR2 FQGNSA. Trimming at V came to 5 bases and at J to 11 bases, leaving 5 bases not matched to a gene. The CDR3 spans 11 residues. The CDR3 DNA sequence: TGTGCCAGCAGCGTACAGGGGAGGTACACCTTC. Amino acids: CASSVQGRYTF.

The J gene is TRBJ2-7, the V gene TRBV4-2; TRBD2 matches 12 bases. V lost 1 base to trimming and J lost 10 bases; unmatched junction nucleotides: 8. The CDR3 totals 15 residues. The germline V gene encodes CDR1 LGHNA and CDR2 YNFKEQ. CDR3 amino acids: CASSQGDTTSGRQYF. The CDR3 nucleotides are TGTGCCAGCAGCCAAGGTGATACGACTAGCGGGAGACAGTACTTC.

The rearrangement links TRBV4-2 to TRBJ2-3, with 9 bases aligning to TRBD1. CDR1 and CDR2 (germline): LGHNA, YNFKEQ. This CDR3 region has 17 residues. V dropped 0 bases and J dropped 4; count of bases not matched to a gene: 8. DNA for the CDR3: TGTGCCAGCAGCCAAGATATAGGACAGGGGTTCGCAGATACGCAGTATTTT. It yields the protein CASSQDIGQGFADTQYF.

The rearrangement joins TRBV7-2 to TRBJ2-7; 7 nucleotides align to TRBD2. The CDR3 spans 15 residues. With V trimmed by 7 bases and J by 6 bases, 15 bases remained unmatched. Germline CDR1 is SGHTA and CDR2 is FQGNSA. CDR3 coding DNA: TGTGCCAGCATCCGATCGGGGGGAATGACCTCCGAGCAGTACTTC. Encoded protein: CASIRSGGMTSEQYF.

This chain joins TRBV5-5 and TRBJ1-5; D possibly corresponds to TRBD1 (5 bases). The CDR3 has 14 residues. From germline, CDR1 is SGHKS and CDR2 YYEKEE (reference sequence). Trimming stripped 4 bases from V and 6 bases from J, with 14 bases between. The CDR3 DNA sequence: TGTGCCAGCAGCAGGCTCAGGGAAGGTCAGCCCCAGCATTTT. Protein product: CASSRLREGQPQHF.